This TCR beta chain was documented in a study of blood T cell repertoires in COVID-19. In the original processing: Amplification from reference gene primers served as the basis for estimated nucleated cell counts. Sequenced by immunoSEQ multiplex PCR; TCRdb stores in-frame clones only, minus some. V, J and clone size reflect that table, while D and trimming were determined from the DNA. The sample contains around 190,000 clones, more than 70% of which appear only once. The CDR3 is 14 residues long. Trimming removed 3 bases at V and 10 bases at J, with 13 bases between. Germline V gene data show CDR1 as WSHSY and CDR2 as SAAADI.

What was sequenced was peripheral blood. The sequence was collected from a human donor in a cohort sampled during active COVID-19. The chain combines TRBV10-2 with TRBJ1-6, with D hard to call. DNA for the CDR3: TGCGCCAGCAGTGATCGAGCGGGCGGGTCACCCCTCCACTTT. Translation gives CASSDRAGGSPLHF.